Reported below is one T cell receptor (beta chain). Its antigen is still unknown. Semi-nested PCR with Nested Universal Primer A followed constant-region reverse priming of full-length variable regions. TCRdb reprocessed the 5' RACE reads with MiXCR, giving one entry per CDR3 protein. The sample lists 62,000 or so distinct CDR3 sequences, about 28% occurring once. V shed 5 bases and J 5 bases; nucleotides not matched to a gene: 6. The CDR3 totals 15 residues. Per the germline V gene, CDR1 is MDHEN and CDR2 is SYDVKM. Tregs were sorted as CD4+CD25+CD127-/low cells. General study points: Tumor-infiltrating Treg TCR alpha and beta sequences overlapped most with tumor naive CD4+ T cells, then blood naive.

This TCR was sampled from a female donor with breast cancer. The rearrangement joins TRBV28 to TRBJ1-6; the match to TRBD1 covers 7 bases. The sequencing input was tumor-infiltrating Tregs sorted from the breast tumor. For the CDR3, the DNA is TGTGCCAGCAGTCCCCCGACAGGGAATAATTCACCCCTCCACTTT. Amino acid sequence: CASSPPTGNNSPLHF.